The 5 T cell receptor beta chains reported below all come from one sample, sequenced in a study of blood T cell repertoires in COVID-19. The assay was immunoSEQ multiplex PCR, and TCRdb's table has in-frame clones only and misses some. Found here are some 80,000 clones, 70% to 80% of them singletons; the top ten hold roughly 5%. Sequencing was done on a sample of peripheral blood. Receptors were obtained from a woman of 80 years or more with active or convalescent COVID-19.

The rearrangement joins TRBV10-3 to TRBJ2-7; 9 bases map to TRBD2. CDR1 ENHRY and CDR2 SYGVKD come from the germline V gene. The CDR3 loop spans 14 amino acids. V shed 4 bases and J 3 bases; nucleotides not matched to a gene: 4. CDR3 coding DNA: TGTGCCATCAGTGTTAGCGGGAGTCTCTACGAGCAGTACTTC. Its translation: CAISVSGSLYEQYF.

The chain uses TRBV6-5 and TRBJ2-5, with a weak D call TRBD1 (5 bases). Trimming shortened V by 6 bases and J by 0 bases, and 11 bases separated the two germline ends. Germline V gives CDR1 MNHEY, CDR2 SVGAGI. CDR3 length: 14 residues. The CDR3 loop is CASRARVNQETQYF. In nucleotides, the CDR3 is TGTGCCAGCAGGGCCAGGGTGAACCAAGAGACCCAGTACTTC.

The chain joins TRBV19 to TRBJ2-7; D may be TRBD1 (5 bases). The CDR3 is 14 amino acids. Trimming cost V 2 bases and J 3 bases, with 11 bases left between them. Germline loops: CDR1 LNHDA, CDR2 SQIVND (reference sequence). This CDR3 is CASSITDSDYEQYF. The CDR3 DNA follows: TGTGCCAGTAGTATAACCGACAGCGACTACGAGCAGTACTTC.

The chain links TRBV23-1 to TRBJ1-5, with D perhaps TRBD1 (6 bases). TRBV23-1 is placed among ORFs of uncertain function. The CDR3 has 15 residues. Deletions cut 0 bases from V and 4 bases from J, with 10 bases between. In DNA, the CDR3 is TGCGCCAGCAGTCAATCTGACAGGACAAATCAGCCCCAGCATTTT. This sequence encodes CASSQSDRTNQPQHF.

The rearrangement uses TRBV27 and TRBJ1-1; D is undetermined. Germline V gene sequence: CDR1 MNHEY, CDR2 SMNVEV (reference sequence). V was pared by 3 bases and J by 1 base, with 12 bases between. CDR3 size: 15 residues. The CDR3 spells CASSLGPYKNTEAFF. The CDR3 nucleotides are TGTGCCAGCAGTTTGGGCCCTTACAAGAACACTGAAGCTTTCTTT.